This TCR beta chain was identified in a study of early T cells in non-severe SARS-CoV-2 infection. As for the study in general: Sequencing of bulk RNA from unsorted whole blood was done, without chain pairing.

Germline V gives CDR1 SGHVS, CDR2 FNYEAQ. The CDR3 has 15 amino acids. The V gene lost 5 bases and the J gene lost 0 bases, with 11 bases spanning the gap. TCRdb reprocessed the 5' RACE reads with MiXCR, giving one entry per CDR3 protein. The profile shows around 72,000 distinct CDR3 sequences, about a tenth of them singletons. This clonotype has just a few counts. Its specificity is not known. Notes on the study in general: Private and CD4 specificities were missed by VDJdb matching, which favored anti-spike CD8 responses.

The receptor was isolated from an adult who was a healthcare worker with PCR-confirmed SARS-CoV-2 infection or an uninfected control (not recorded which). This chain joins TRBV7-6 and TRBJ2-1, with D hard to call. The sequences come from whole blood, collected at baseline. The CDR3 sequence: CASSRDIRSYNEQFF. Written as DNA, the CDR3 is TGTGCCAGCAGCCGAGACATCCGCTCCTACAATGAGCAGTTCTTC.